Reported below is one TCR beta chain. What it binds is unknown. The CDR3 is 15 residues long. The germline V gene encodes CDR1 MNHNY and CDR2 SVGAGI (reference sequence). V lost 0 bases, J lost 4 bases, and 10 bases lay in between. The data were obtained in a study of cytomegalovirus exposure and HLA in healthy donors. 60 Vbeta and 13 Jbeta primers were used in PCR. Sequencing was performed with immunoSEQ multiplex PCR; in TCRdb, only in-frame clones are kept and a portion is missing. The data show around 120,000 clones, about 85% seen once. General study points: A later analysis showed TCR association rates differing by HLA locus, peaking at DRB1 and lowest at HLA-C. HLA-A and HLA-B allele assignments for most subjects were reportedly predicted accurately using TCR beta sequences.

The chain recombines TRBV6-6 with TRBJ1-3, with no clear D. This TCR came from a boy between 10 and 17 years old in good health and CMV-seronegative. The sample comprised PBMCs. DNA of the CDR3: TGTGCCAGCAGTTACTCCCCACAACAGGGAAACACCATATATTTT. Translating gives CASSYSPQQGNTIYF.